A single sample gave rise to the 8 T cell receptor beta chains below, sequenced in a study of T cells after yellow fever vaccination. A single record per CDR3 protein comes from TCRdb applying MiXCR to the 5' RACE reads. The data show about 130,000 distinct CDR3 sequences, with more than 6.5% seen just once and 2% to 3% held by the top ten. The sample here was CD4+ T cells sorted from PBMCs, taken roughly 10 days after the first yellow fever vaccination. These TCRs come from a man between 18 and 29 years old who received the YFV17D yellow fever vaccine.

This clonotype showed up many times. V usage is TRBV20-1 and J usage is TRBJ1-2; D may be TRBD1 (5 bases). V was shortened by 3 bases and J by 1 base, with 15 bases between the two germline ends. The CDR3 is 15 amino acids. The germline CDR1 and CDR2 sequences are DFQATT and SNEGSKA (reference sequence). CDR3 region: CSARIQDGGNYGYTF. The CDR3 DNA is TGCAGTGCTAGGATCCAGGACGGGGGTAACTATGGCTACACCTTC.

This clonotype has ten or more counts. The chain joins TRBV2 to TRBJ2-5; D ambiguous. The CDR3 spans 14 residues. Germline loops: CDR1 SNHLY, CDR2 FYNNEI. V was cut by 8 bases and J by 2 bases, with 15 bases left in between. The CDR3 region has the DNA TGTGCCAGCGCCCGAGGCACAGTACAAGAGACCCAGTACTTC. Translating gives CASARGTVQETQYF.

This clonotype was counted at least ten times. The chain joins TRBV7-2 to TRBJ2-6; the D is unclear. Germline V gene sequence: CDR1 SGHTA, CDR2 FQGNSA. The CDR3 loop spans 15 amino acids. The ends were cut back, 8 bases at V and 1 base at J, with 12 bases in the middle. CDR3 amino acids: CASADMGSGANVLTF. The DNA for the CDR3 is TGTGCCAGCGCCGATATGGGGTCTGGGGCCAACGTCCTGACTTTC.

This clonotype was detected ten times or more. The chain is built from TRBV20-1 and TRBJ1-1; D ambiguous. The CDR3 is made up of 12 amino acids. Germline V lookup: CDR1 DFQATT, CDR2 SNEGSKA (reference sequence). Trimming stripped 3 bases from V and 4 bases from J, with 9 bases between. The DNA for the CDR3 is TGCAGTGCTAGTTCGGGAAGCACTGAAGCTTTCTTT. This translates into CSASSGSTEAFF.

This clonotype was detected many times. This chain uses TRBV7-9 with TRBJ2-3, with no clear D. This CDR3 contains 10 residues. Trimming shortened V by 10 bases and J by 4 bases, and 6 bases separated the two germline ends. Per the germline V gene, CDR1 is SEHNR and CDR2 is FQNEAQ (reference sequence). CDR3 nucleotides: TGTGCCATGTCCCCAGATACGCAGTATTTT. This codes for CAMSPDTQYF. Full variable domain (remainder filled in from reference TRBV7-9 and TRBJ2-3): DTGVSQNPRHKITKRGQNVTFRCDPISEHNRLYWYRQTLGQGPEFLTYFQNEAQLEKSRLLSDRFSAERPKGSFSTLEIQRTEQGDSAMYLCAMSPDTQYFGPGTRLTVL.

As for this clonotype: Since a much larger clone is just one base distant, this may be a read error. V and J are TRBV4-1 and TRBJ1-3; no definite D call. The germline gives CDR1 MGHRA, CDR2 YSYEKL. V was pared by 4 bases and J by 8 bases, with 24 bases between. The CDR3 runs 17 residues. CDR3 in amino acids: CASSRDPWAMSGDTIYF. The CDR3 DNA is TGCGCCAGCAGCCGAGACCCCTGGGCCATGTCCGGAGACACCATATATTTT.

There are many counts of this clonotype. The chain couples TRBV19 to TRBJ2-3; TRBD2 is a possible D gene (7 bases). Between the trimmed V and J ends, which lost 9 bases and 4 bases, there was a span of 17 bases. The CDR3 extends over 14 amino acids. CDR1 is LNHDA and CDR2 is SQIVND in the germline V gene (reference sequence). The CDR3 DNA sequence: TGTGCCAGCGCTCGACCGGGGGGCGCAGATACGCAGTATTTT. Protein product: CASARPGGADTQYF.

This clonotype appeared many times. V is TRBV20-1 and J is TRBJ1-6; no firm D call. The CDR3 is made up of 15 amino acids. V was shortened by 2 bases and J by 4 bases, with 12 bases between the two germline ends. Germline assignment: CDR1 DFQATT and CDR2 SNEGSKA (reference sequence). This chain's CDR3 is CSARSPGQYNSPLHF. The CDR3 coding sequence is TGCAGTGCTAGATCGCCGGGCCAGTATAATTCACCCCTCCACTTT.